These 19 T cell receptor beta chains were all obtained from the same sample, sequenced in a study of blood T cell repertoires in COVID-19 (dated by TCRdb to 2020 to 2021). Libraries were constructed by the immunoSEQ multiplex PCR assay. TCRdb retrieved this table from immuneACCESS and kept in-frame rearrangements only. Not all clones are present; in checked studies, unresolved V genes account for under half, and no reason is known for the remainder. The sample table records 70,000 to 100,000 clones; 72% of these occur just once. Just under 25% of the sample rests with the top ten. The sequencing sample was made of peripheral blood. These TCRs come from an older woman in a cohort sampled during active or convalescent COVID-19.

The chain employs TRBV5-1 and TRBJ1-2; D uncertain. The germline V gene has CDR1 SGHRS and CDR2 YFSETQ. This CDR3 has 13 amino acids. V gave up 1 base and J gave up 4 bases, with 8 bases separating them. The CDR3: CASSLWAVYGYTF. CDR3 nucleotide sequence: TGCGCCAGCAGCTTGTGGGCAGTCTATGGCTACACCTTC.

The genes are TRBV11-2 and TRBJ2-5; 7 nucleotides line up with TRBD1. The CDR3 contains 16 residues. V trimming: 5 bases; J trimming: 3 bases; junction bases outside the gene matches: 12. From germline, CDR1 is SGHAT and CDR2 FQNNGV. The CDR3 bases are TGTGCCAGCAGCACAAGGACAGGCTATTGGGAAGAGACCCAGTACTTC. Translating gives CASSTRTGYWEETQYF.

The chain joins TRBV3-1 (or the pseudogene TRBV3-2) to TRBJ2-2; no clear D gene. CDR1 and CDR2 (germline): LGHDT, YNNKEL (reference sequence). This CDR3 has 13 amino acids. The V end lost 1 base, the J end lost 7 bases, and 7 bases lay between the germline ends. The CDR3 DNA reads TGTGCCAGCAGCCAAGCCAGGCTCGGGGAGCTGTTTTTT. Protein: CASSQARLGELFF.

This rearrangement joins TRBV4-3 to TRBJ2-7, with D perhaps TRBD1 (5 bases). Trimming cost V 0 bases and J 5 bases, with 14 bases left between them. The germline CDR1 and CDR2 sequences are LGHNA and YSLEER. CDR3 size: 15 residues. CDR3 coding DNA: TGCGCCAGCAGCCAAGATGATAGGGGCCGGGACGAGCAGTACTTC. It yields the protein CASSQDDRGRDEQYF.

J is TRBJ1-1 and V is TRBV2; no firm D call. The V gene's germline CDR1 is SNHLY and CDR2 FYNNEI. The CDR3 covers 14 residues. V was pared by 6 bases and J by 0 bases, with 11 bases between. DNA for the CDR3: TGTGCCAGCAGCGCCTTGACTGTGAACACTGAAGCTTTCTTT. It codes for CASSALTVNTEAFF.

The gene calls are TRBV10-3 and TRBJ2-7; 8 nucleotides agree with TRBD2. V was pared by 10 bases and J by 3 bases, with 8 bases of the junction left unmatched. The CDR3 has 13 residues. Looked up from germline, CDR1 is ENHRY and CDR2 is SYGVKD. The CDR3 coding sequence is TGTGCCACCGCACTAGCGGAGTACTACGAGCAGTACTTC. Translating gives CATALAEYYEQYF.

The genes are TRBV7-8 and TRBJ1-5; the match to TRBD1 covers 8 bases. V dropped 4 bases and J dropped 6; count of bases not matched to a gene: 2. Germline V gene sequence: CDR1 SGHVS, CDR2 FQNEAQ. The CDR3 has 13 amino acids. CDR3 sequence (DNA): TGTGCCAGCAGCTCCGGGACAGGTCAGCCCCAGCATTTT. Its protein product is CASSSGTGQPQHF.

The chain uses TRBV27 and TRBJ2-3; D perhaps matches TRBD2 (6 bases). Germline V gene sequence: CDR1 MNHEY, CDR2 SMNVEV (reference sequence). This CDR3 has 16 residues. V lost 5 bases, J lost 0 bases, and 15 bases lay in between. Written as DNA, the CDR3 is TGTGCCAGCAGTACATGGGGCGGGGCTAGCACAGATACGCAGTATTTT. Translating gives CASSTWGGASTDTQYF.

J is TRBJ2-6 and V is TRBV5-5; the D is unclear. Trimming removed 2 bases from V and 0 bases from J, with 6 bases in between. From germline, CDR1 is SGHKS and CDR2 YYEKEE (reference sequence). CDR3 length: 15 residues. The DNA of the CDR3 is TGTGCCAGCAGCTTACAAACCTCTGGGGCCAACGTCCTGACTTTC. Translated: CASSLQTSGANVLTF.

The chain links TRBV7-9 to TRBJ1-5, with D maybe TRBD1 (5 bases). The CDR3 contains 14 residues. Germline CDR1 and CDR2: SEHNR and FQNEAQ (reference sequence). V was clipped by 5 bases and J by 8 bases, with 16 bases between them. The CDR3 sequence: CASSPDGTFEPQHF. As DNA, the CDR3 is TGTGCCAGCAGCCCTGACGGGACTTTTGAGCCCCAGCATTTT.

The rearrangement joins TRBV5-1 to TRBJ2-1, with 8 bases fitting TRBD1. This CDR3 spans 16 amino acids. The germline gives CDR1 SGHRS, CDR2 YFSETQ. Germline trimming cut 0 bases from V and 5 bases from J; bases unmatched to any gene: 7. The CDR3 DNA sequence: TGCGCCAGCAGCTTGGATGGACAGGGTCTTCACAATGAGCAGTTCTTC. This translates into CASSLDGQGLHNEQFF.

The V and J genes are TRBV5-1 and TRBJ1-5, with TRBD1 matching over 9 bases. V dropped 4 bases and J dropped 0; count of bases not matched to a gene: 2. The CDR3 spans 15 residues. Looked up from germline, CDR1 is SGHRS and CDR2 is YFSETQ. This CDR3 reads CASSRTGDSNQPQHF. The CDR3 nucleotides are TGCGCCAGCAGCCGGACAGGGGATAGCAATCAGCCCCAGCATTTT.

This rearrangement joins TRBV30 to TRBJ2-3, with a possible D match to TRBD1 (6 bases). V was trimmed by 5 bases and J by 0 bases, leaving 6 bases between them. The CDR3 is 12 residues long. Germline CDR1 is GTSNPN and CDR2 is SVGIG (reference sequence). CDR3 sequence (DNA): TGTGCCTGGGGACAGAGCACAGATACGCAGTATTTT. Translating gives CAWGQSTDTQYF.

This rearrangement joins TRBV5-4 to TRBJ1-1; D is perhaps TRBD1 (6 bases). Trimming stripped 0 bases from V and 6 bases from J, with 15 bases between. The length of the CDR3 is 15 residues. The germline gives CDR1 SGHNT, CDR2 YYREEE (reference sequence). The DNA of the CDR3 is TGTGCCAGCAGCTTGGGTGTAGGGGGTGAGCCTGAAGCTTTCTTT. This codes for CASSLGVGGEPEAFF.

The table lists this clone with a few counts. This chain connects TRBV5-1 to TRBJ1-2, with a weak D call TRBD1 (6 bases). The germline CDR1 and CDR2 sequences are SGHRS and YFSETQ. This CDR3 contains 14 residues. Deletions cut 1 base from V and 4 bases from J, with 11 bases between. The CDR3 DNA is TGCGCCAGCAGCTTGCAGGGACAAATCTATGGCTACACCTTC. Protein product: CASSLQGQIYGYTF. The variable domain in full, with the rest retrieved from reference TRBV5-1 and TRBJ1-2, is KAGVTQTPRYLIKTRGQQVTLSCSPISGHRSVSWYQQTPGQGLQFLFEYFSETQRNKGNFPGRFSGRQFSNSRSEMNVSTLELGDSALYLCASSLQGQIYGYTFGSGTRLTVV.

The CDR3 DNA follows: TGCGCCAGCAGCCAAGTTGGAGGGTACTATGGCTACACCTTC. Its protein is CASSQVGGYYGYTF. V gene TRBV4-1 combines with J gene TRBJ1-2; D is undetermined. V lost 1 base to trimming and J lost 3 bases, with 9 bases between them. Germline values: CDR1 MGHRA, CDR2 YSYEKL. This CDR3 is built from 14 residues.

This clone appeared a single time. V is TRBV7-9 and J is TRBJ2-3; 7 bases fit TRBD2. This CDR3 has 17 residues. J lost 0 bases, V lost 4 bases, and 10 bases had no gene match. Looked up from germline, CDR1 is SEHNR and CDR2 is FQNEAQ (reference sequence). CDR3 region: CASSSWGGFPSTDTQYF. As DNA, the CDR3 is TGTGCCAGCAGCTCCTGGGGGGGGTTTCCTAGCACAGATACGCAGTATTTT.

The chain links TRBV5-1 to TRBJ2-1, with 12 bases identical to TRBD1. The CDR3 has 15 residues. Germline loops: CDR1 SGHRS, CDR2 YFSETQ. With V trimmed by 1 base and J by 8 bases, 4 bases remained unmatched. Here the CDR3 DNA reads TGCGCCAGCAGCTTGAGGGGACAGGGGGCCTATGAGCAGTTCTTC. Translating it yields CASSLRGQGAYEQFF.

This clone was counted only a few times. The chain is built from TRBV28 and TRBJ1-1, with D uncertain. Per germline, CDR1 MDHEN and CDR2 SYDVKM. V was trimmed by 6 bases and J by 0 bases, leaving 8 bases between them. This CDR3 contains 13 residues. CDR3 sequence reads: CASRGTMNTEAFF. CDR3 in DNA: TGTGCCAGCAGGGGCACCATGAACACTGAAGCTTTCTTT.